The sequence of this TCR beta chain was determined in a study of cytomegalovirus exposure and HLA in healthy donors. Overall study context: Drawn from HLA-typed donors, tens of millions of unique TCRs were held in an early data release. Broader study findings: Roughly uniform depth of sequencing across donors was assumed in presence/absence analyses. Previous analysis showed most TCR beta V segments were productive about 90% or about 30% of the time.

With respect to this clone: Its antigen remains unknown.

PCR involved 60 Vbeta and 13 Jbeta primers. Produced via immunoSEQ multiplex PCR; TCRdb's table is partial and in-frame only. The sample comprises 150,000 or so clones, over 70% of which are singletons, and under 2.5% rests with the top ten. J lost 3 bases, V lost 4 bases, and 3 bases had no gene match. Germline V lookup: CDR1 SGHDT, CDR2 YYEEEE. The CDR3 is made up of 14 amino acids. This sequence originates from a man aged 30-40 years in good health and CMV-seronegative. Sequenced material: PBMCs. The genes are TRBV5-6 and TRBJ1-1, with 10 positions matching TRBD1. In nucleotides, the CDR3 is TGTGCCAGCAGCACCGGGACAGGGGACACTGAAGCTTTCTTT. Translating gives CASSTGTGDTEAFF.